This TCR beta chain was sequenced during a study of cytomegalovirus exposure and HLA in healthy donors. Across the whole study: For the approximately 430 genotyped donors, approximately 82% fell within the Caucasian-associated ancestry cluster. General study findings and limits: In vitro data verified a few CMV-associated chains as specific for CMV antigens. A later analysis reportedly found fewer N-insertions in an Asian-associated ancestry cluster than the approximately 730-donor mean.

Turning to this clone: The target antigen is unknown.

Both 60 Vbeta primers and 13 Jbeta primers went into the PCR. Libraries were prepared by immunoSEQ multiplex PCR; TCRdb keeps only in-frame clonotypes and omits some of them. The sample lists about 95,000 clones; 60% to 80% were seen once. The germline V gene encodes CDR1 SEHNR and CDR2 FQNEAQ (reference sequence). V lost 4 bases to trimming and J lost 1 base; unmatched junction nucleotides: 3. The CDR3 consists of 15 residues. The sample consisted of PBMCs. J is TRBJ2-2 and V is TRBV7-9, with 7 bases lining up with TRBD2. The clonotype was recovered from a man aged 55 to 70 in good health and CMV-seronegative. CDR3 in DNA: TGTGCCAGCAGCTCTTCGGGGGGGAACACCGGGGAGCTGTTTTTT. Its protein is CASSSSGGNTGELFF. The variable domain in full, completed from reference TRBV7-9 and TRBJ2-2, reads DTGVSQNPRHKITKRGQNVTFRCDPISEHNRLYWYRQTLGQGPEFLTYFQNEAQLEKSRLLSDRFSAERPKGSFSTLEIQRTEQGDSAMYLCASSSSGGNTGELFFGEGSRLTVL.